This passage covers 23 T cell receptor beta chains from one sample sequenced in a study of blood T cell repertoires in COVID-19. Data came from immunoSEQ multiplex PCR; TCRdb stores just in-frame clones and leaves some out. Altogether a few hundred thousand clones are present, 80% to 85% being singletons, with the ten largest covering around 3.1%. Material: peripheral blood. These receptors were obtained from a woman aged 25 to 39 who had recovered from COVID-19.

The chain links TRBV28 to TRBJ2-1, with TRBD2 identical over 8 bases. Germline CDR1 MDHEN, CDR2 SYDVKM. The CDR3 extends over 15 amino acids. V shed 7 bases, J shed 5 bases, and the junction held 10 bases outside the gene matches. The DNA for the CDR3 is TGTGCCAGCATTGTCGCGGGACTAGATAACAATGAGCAGTTCTTC. This sequence encodes CASIVAGLDNNEQFF.

The table lists this clone with a few counts. The chain is built from TRBV5-6 and TRBJ2-7; D unclear. The CDR3 has 12 amino acids. V shed 1 base and J shed 7 bases, with 9 bases lying between them. The V gene's germline CDR1 is SGHDT and CDR2 YYEEEE. In DNA, the CDR3 is TGTGCCAGCAGCTTGCCTAGAACGGAGCAGTACTTC. Encoded protein: CASSLPRTEQYF.

This rearrangement joins TRBV5-6 to TRBJ2-2, with D maybe TRBD2 (5 bases). Trimming cost V 4 bases and J 4 bases, with 14 bases left between them. The CDR3 is 15 amino acids. CDR1 is SGHDT and CDR2 is YYEEEE in the germline V gene. DNA of the CDR3: TGTGCCAGCAGCCAAGAGGGAGCGAGCACCGGGGAGCTGTTTTTT. It encodes CASSQEGASTGELFF.

The rearrangement uses TRBV9 and TRBJ1-1; D may be TRBD1 (6 bases). Trimming shortened V by 3 bases and J by 0 bases, and 12 bases separated the two germline ends. The CDR3 totals 15 residues. Germline CDR1 SGDLS, CDR2 YYNGEE. CDR3: CASSAATGLNTEAFF. CDR3 coding DNA: TGTGCCAGCAGCGCAGCAACAGGGCTGAACACTGAAGCTTTCTTT.

The chain links TRBV5-1 to TRBJ2-4, with 8 nucleotides matching TRBD1. Germline V lookup: CDR1 SGHRS, CDR2 YFSETQ. J gave up 4 bases and V 1 base, and 10 bases lay outside the gene matches. CDR3 length: 17 amino acids. CDR3 in DNA: TGCGCCAGCAGCTTGTTTCCTGAGGGACAGGCTAAAAACATTCAGTACTTC. Its protein is CASSLFPEGQAKNIQYF.

The rearrangement links TRBV3-1 (or the pseudogene TRBV3-2) to TRBJ1-4, with D perhaps matching TRBD1 (6 bases). The CDR3 consists of 15 residues. V was pared by 0 bases and J by 8 bases, with 13 bases between. Germline V gene data show CDR1 as LGHDT and CDR2 as YNNKEL (reference sequence). CDR3: CASSQEGAGGEKLFF. CDR3 sequence (DNA): TGTGCCAGCAGCCAAGAGGGGGCAGGTGGAGAAAAACTGTTTTTT.

V gene TRBV19 combines with J gene TRBJ1-4; D is perhaps TRBD1 (5 bases). CDR1 is LNHDA and CDR2 is SQIVND in the germline V gene (reference sequence). V lost 3 bases to trimming and J lost 12 bases, with 14 bases between them. The CDR3 has 13 amino acids. CDR3 region: CASSIRGETELFF. In DNA form, the CDR3 reads TGTGCCAGTAGTATCCGGGGGGAAACAGAACTGTTTTTT.

The chain has TRBV6-5 and TRBJ2-1, with D perhaps matching TRBD1 (6 bases). This CDR3 is 14 amino acids long. Trimming shortened V by 0 bases and J by 9 bases, and 12 bases separated the two germline ends. Germline V gene data show CDR1 as MNHEY and CDR2 as SVGAGI. CDR3 region: CASSYSTRGSEQFF. In DNA, the CDR3 is TGTGCCAGCAGTTACTCTACGAGGGGGAGTGAGCAGTTCTTC.

This chain joins TRBV10-3 and TRBJ2-6; D unresolved. Trimming shortened V by 4 bases and J by 0 bases, and 4 bases separated the two germline ends. CDR3 size: 14 residues. The germline V gene encodes CDR1 ENHRY and CDR2 SYGVKD. CDR3 loop: CAISAGSGANVLTF. CDR3 sequence (DNA): TGTGCCATCAGTGCCGGCTCTGGGGCCAACGTCCTGACTTTC.

The chain combines TRBV27 with TRBJ2-2; D is unclear. The CDR3 runs to 13 residues. Trimming cost V 4 bases and J 3 bases, with 6 bases left between them. The germline CDR1 and CDR2 sequences are MNHEY and SMNVEV (reference sequence). For the CDR3, the DNA is TGTGCCAGCAGTTCCCGGGACACCGGGGAGCTGTTTTTT. It yields the protein CASSSRDTGELFF.

The V call is TRBV28, the J call TRBJ2-7; weak D call: TRBD1 (5 bases). The CDR3 consists of 12 residues. Trimming removed 5 bases at V and 2 bases at J, with 7 bases between. Germline V gene data show CDR1 as MDHEN and CDR2 as SYDVKM. The CDR3 is CASSVRAYEQYF. As DNA, the CDR3 is TGTGCCAGCAGTGTCAGGGCCTACGAGCAGTACTTC.

The rearrangement uses TRBV5-1 and TRBJ2-7; the match to TRBD2 covers 9 bases. Germline values: CDR1 SGHRS, CDR2 YFSETQ. Trimming removed 0 bases from V and 4 bases from J; junction bases left unmatched: 14. The CDR3 loop spans 18 amino acids. The CDR3 is CASSLAPGRSGRPYEQYF. The CDR3 coding sequence is TGCGCCAGCAGCTTGGCCCCTGGAAGGAGCGGGAGGCCTTACGAGCAGTACTTC.

This clone was counted between two and nine times. J is TRBJ1-1 and V is TRBV5-1; no clear D. The CDR3 is 13 amino acids. Looked up from germline, CDR1 is SGHRS and CDR2 is YFSETQ. The ends were cut back, 0 bases at V and 5 bases at J, with 8 bases in the middle. The CDR3 loop reads CASSLDSGTEAFF. DNA for the CDR3: TGCGCCAGCAGCTTGGACAGTGGGACTGAAGCTTTCTTT.

The rearrangement uses TRBV5-5 and TRBJ2-3, with a possible D match to TRBD2 (5 bases). In germline, CDR1 is SGHKS, CDR2 YYEKEE (reference sequence). V was trimmed by 3 bases and J by 3 bases, leaving 20 bases between them. The CDR3 consists of 17 residues. CDR3: CASSWAAGFLATDTQYF. The CDR3 DNA sequence: TGTGCCAGCAGCTGGGCCGCAGGTTTTCTAGCTACAGATACGCAGTATTTT.

This chain links TRBV6-2 or TRBV6-3 with TRBJ2-5; D possibly corresponds to TRBD2 (6 bases). V gave up 2 bases and J gave up 2 bases, with 15 bases separating them. The germline V gene has CDR1 MNHEY and CDR2 SVGEGT. There are 16 residues in the CDR3. CDR3 amino acids: CASSYPPGSVQETQYF. The DNA for the CDR3 is TGTGCCAGCAGTTACCCACCCGGGAGTGTACAAGAGACCCAGTACTTC.

The chain joins TRBV6-4 to TRBJ1-2; 11 bases agree with TRBD1. CDR3 length: 15 amino acids. The germline gives CDR1 MRHNA, CDR2 SNTAGT. Unmatched junction bases numbered 3, after V lost 3 bases and J lost 3 bases. In DNA form, the CDR3 reads TGTGCCAGCAGTGAGGGACAGGGGGACTACTATGGCTACACCTTC. This translates into CASSEGQGDYYGYTF.

This clone was seen a few times. The chain is built from TRBV3-1 (or the pseudogene TRBV3-2) and TRBJ1-1; D may be TRBD1 (5 bases). There are 15 residues in the CDR3. Germline V gene data show CDR1 as LGHDT and CDR2 as YNNKEL (reference sequence). Trimming shortened V by 4 bases and J by 4 bases, and 16 bases separated the two germline ends. The CDR3, as DNA: TGTGCCAGCAGCCGGTCCGAGAATAGGGGCACTGAAGCTTTCTTT. It translates to CASSRSENRGTEAFF.

This clone has only a few counts. J is TRBJ1-5 and V is TRBV6-5; TRBD1 agrees at 8 bases. The germline CDR1 and CDR2 sequences are MNHEY and SVGAGI. This CDR3 contains 14 residues. The J segment lost 5 bases and the V segment lost 10 bases, leaving 10 bases of the junction unmatched. Here the CDR3 DNA reads TGTGCCATATCAGGGGGCTCCTCTTATCAGCCCCAGCATTTT. It translates to CAISGGSSYQPQHF.

The CDR3 bases are TGTGCCTGGCTAGGACAGGGCGTCGACGAGCAGTACTTC. Translating it yields CAWLGQGVDEQYF. The rearrangement uses TRBV30 and TRBJ2-7; TRBD1 matches 8 bases. Germline CDR1 is GTSNPN and CDR2 is SVGIG (reference sequence). The J segment lost 5 bases and the V segment lost 5 bases, leaving 8 bases of the junction unmatched. The CDR3 is 13 residues long.

V and J are TRBV11-2 and TRBJ1-6; D not certain. In germline, CDR1 is SGHAT, CDR2 FQNNGV. The CDR3 totals 13 residues. Trimming stripped 3 bases from V and 9 bases from J, with 9 bases between. CDR3 nucleotide sequence: TGTGCCAGCAGCTTCGAGCATCTTTCACCCCTCCACTTT. Translated: CASSFEHLSPLHF.

The chain joins TRBV9 to TRBJ1-5; 7 nucleotides match TRBD1. From germline, CDR1 is SGDLS and CDR2 YYNGEE. The CDR3 contains 15 residues. The V and J ends lost 0 bases and 2 bases, in that order; junction bases with no gene match: 2. The CDR3 loop is CASSVAGTGNQPQHF. The CDR3 DNA follows: TGTGCCAGCAGCGTAGCCGGGACAGGCAATCAGCCCCAGCATTTT.

This chain uses TRBV7-2 with TRBJ2-3, with 13 nucleotides matching TRBD2. CDR1 and CDR2 (germline): SGHTA, FQGNSA. The CDR3 extends over 16 amino acids. V shed 4 bases, J shed 4 bases, and the junction held 5 bases outside the gene matches. The CDR3 region has the DNA TGTGCCAGCAGCTCACTAGCGGGAGGGCCCCCAGATACGCAGTATTTT. Translating it yields CASSSLAGGPPDTQYF.

In its sample, this clone was seen a few times. J is TRBJ2-1 and V is TRBV27, with 10 positions matching TRBD2. V lost 2 bases and J lost 7; bases outside the gene matches: 5. Germline lookup yields CDR1 MNHEY and CDR2 SMNVEV (reference sequence). There are 15 residues in the CDR3. CDR3 region: CASSLRGLAANEQFF. The CDR3 DNA follows: TGTGCCAGCAGTTTACGAGGACTAGCGGCAAATGAGCAGTTCTTC.